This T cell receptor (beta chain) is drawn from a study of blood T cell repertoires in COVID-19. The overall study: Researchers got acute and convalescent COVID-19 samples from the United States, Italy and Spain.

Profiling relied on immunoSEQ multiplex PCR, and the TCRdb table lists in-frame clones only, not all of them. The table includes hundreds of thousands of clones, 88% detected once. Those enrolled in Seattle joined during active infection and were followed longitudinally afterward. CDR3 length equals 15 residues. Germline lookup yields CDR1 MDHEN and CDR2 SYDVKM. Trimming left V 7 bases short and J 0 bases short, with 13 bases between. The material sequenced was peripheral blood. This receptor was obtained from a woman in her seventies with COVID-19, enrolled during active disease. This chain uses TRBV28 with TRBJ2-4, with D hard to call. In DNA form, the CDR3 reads TGTGCCAGCAACCCCGGGTTTTTAGCCAAAAACATTCAGTACTTC. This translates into CASNPGFLAKNIQYF.